One and the same sample provided the 6 T cell receptor beta chains below, sequenced in a study of human T cells and chemical hapten exposure. TCRdb itself ran the RACE reads through MiXCR, one entry per CDR3 protein. Here the sample spans 380,000 or so distinct CDR3 sequences, about 4.4% being singletons. Time point denoted: patch test 1, 2 weeks after DPC sensitization. This sample's treatment: therapeutic diphenylcyclopropenone sensitization with weekly scalp DPC. The sample in question was whole blood, obtained in connection with sensitization to the hapten diphenylcyclopropenone (DPC). All receptors come from a woman between 45 and 60 years old with alopecia areata. Some clones in this sample may be carry-over from other donors' samples.

This clonotype was seen ten or more times. V and J are TRBV6-5 and TRBJ2-7; D unresolved. Between the trimmed V and J ends, which lost 5 bases and 4 bases, there was a span of 9 bases. Germline-derived CDR1 and CDR2 are MNHEY and SVGAGI. The CDR3 sequence is 12 residues long. CDR3 nucleotides: TGTGCCAGCAGTCCTGTGAAATACGAGCAGTACTTC. Translating it yields CASSPVKYEQYF.

This clonotype was seen ten or more times. The J gene is TRBJ1-5, the V gene TRBV6-6, with D perhaps TRBD1 (5 bases). This CDR3 has 14 residues. CDR1 is MNHNY, CDR2 SVGAGI, per germline (reference sequence). Trimming left V 2 bases short and J 4 bases short, with 9 bases between. The CDR3 DNA reads TGTGCCAGCAGTTACAGACCAGGGAATCAGCCCCAGCATTTT. As protein: CASSYRPGNQPQHF.

The table lists this clonotype with many counts. The chain couples TRBV10-3 to TRBJ2-7; perhaps TRBD2 as D (6 bases). Trimming stripped 11 bases from V and 6 bases from J, with 20 bases between. The CDR3 has 13 amino acids. The germline gives CDR1 ENHRY, CDR2 SYGVKD. CDR3 region: CAATSLSAGEQYF. The CDR3 DNA follows: TGTGCCGCCACTAGCTTGTCGGCGGGCGAGCAGTACTTC.

This clonotype was detected ten times or more. The CDR3 reads CASSAGPLIDEQFF. DNA of the CDR3: TGTGCCAGCAGCGCAGGGCCCCTGATCGATGAGCAGTTCTTC. This chain joins TRBV11-2 and TRBJ2-1; TRBD1 is a possible D gene (5 bases). V gave up 5 bases and J gave up 8 bases, with 16 bases separating them. Germline V gives CDR1 SGHAT, CDR2 FQNNGV. CDR3 length: 14 amino acids.

The chain uses TRBV20-1 and TRBJ1-3; 11 bases fit TRBD1. Trimming removed 7 bases from V and 0 bases from J; junction bases left unmatched: 5. Germline V gene data show CDR1 as DFQATT and CDR2 as SNEGSKA (reference sequence). The CDR3 extends over 15 amino acids. The CDR3, as DNA: TGCAGTGTCGGGACAGGGGGGAACTCTGGAAACACCATATATTTT. It yields the protein CSVGTGGNSGNTIYF.

This clonotype was observed at least ten times. The chain joins TRBV12-3 or TRBV12-4 to TRBJ1-5; D is undetermined. V lost 6 bases and J 9 bases, leaving 18 bases between the germline ends. The CDR3 contains 14 residues. CDR3 bases: TGTGCCAGCAGCCCCTTACTATCCGCCGGGCCCCAGCATTTT. This gives the protein CASSPLLSAGPQHF.